These 9 T cell receptor beta chains originate from one sample sequenced in a study of blood T cell repertoires in COVID-19. The protocol was immunoSEQ multiplex PCR, while the TCRdb copy is restricted to in-frame clones and leaves out a portion. The repertoire includes around 56,000 clones, 81% of them detected once, and roughly 28% sits in the top ten. Sequencing was done on a sample of peripheral blood. The receptors derive from a woman over 75 with active or convalescent COVID-19.

This clone was recorded once. The V call is TRBV5-4, the J call TRBJ2-3; 9 bases agree with TRBD2. After removal of 1 base from V and 5 bases from J, the junction contained 5 bases not matched to a gene. The CDR3 runs to 15 residues. The germline V gene encodes CDR1 SGHNT and CDR2 YYREEE (reference sequence). Here the CDR3 DNA reads TGTGCCAGCAGCTTGCGCGGGGGGGCCGAAGATACGCAGTATTTT. Translated: CASSLRGGAEDTQYF. Looking up the rest from reference TRBV5-4 and TRBJ2-3 gives the full variable domain: ETGVTQSPTHLIKTRGQQVTLRCSSQSGHNTVSWYQQALGQGPQFIFQYYREEENGRGNFPPRFSGLQFPNYSSELNVNALELDDSALYLCASSLRGGAEDTQYFGPGTRLTVL.

The chain carries TRBV9 and TRBJ2-7; no clear D gene. Per the germline V gene, CDR1 is SGDLS and CDR2 is YYNGEE. This CDR3 has 12 residues. V lost 10 bases and J lost 3, with 14 bases in between. Here the CDR3 DNA reads TGTGCCCCCTCGTACACCGACTACGAGCAGTACTTC. It codes for CAPSYTDYEQYF.

This clone has a single count. This chain links TRBV2 with TRBJ2-7, with D possibly being TRBD1 (5 bases). CDR1 and CDR2 (germline): SNHLY, FYNNEI. With 3 bases removed from V and 3 bases from J, the gap between germline ends came to 6 bases. CDR3 length: 12 residues. CDR3 coding DNA: TGTGCCAGCAGTGATGACAGCTACGAGCAGTACTTC. This gives the protein CASSDDSYEQYF.

The chain combines TRBV3-1 (or the pseudogene TRBV3-2) with TRBJ1-1, with 8 bases identical to TRBD1. V lost 10 bases and J lost 4; bases outside the gene matches: 11. CDR1 is LGHDT, CDR2 YNNKEL, per germline (reference sequence). The CDR3 spans 14 residues. In nucleotides, the CDR3 is TGTGCCAACAGGGCCAGCGGACAGGGCACTGAAGCTTTCTTT. It encodes CANRASGQGTEAFF.

The V call is TRBV6-2 or TRBV6-3, the J call TRBJ2-7, with 9 bases lining up with TRBD1. The CDR3 loop spans 14 amino acids. Trimming cost V 5 bases and J 4 bases; bases outside gene matches: 6. Germline V gene lookup returns CDR1 MNHEY and CDR2 SVGEGT. Here the CDR3 DNA reads TGTGCCAGCAGTCCCACAGGGGGCGGGTACGAGCAGTACTTC. It encodes CASSPTGGGYEQYF.

V usage is TRBV11-2 and J usage is TRBJ2-7, with D hard to call. Per germline, CDR1 SGHAT and CDR2 FQNNGV. The V end lost 0 bases, the J end lost 1 base, and 13 bases lay between the germline ends. The CDR3 is 16 residues long. Written as DNA, the CDR3 is TGTGCCAGCAGCTTAGATCTTGAGCTTTATTCCTACGAGCAGTACTTC. This codes for CASSLDLELYSYEQYF.

The CDR3 reads CASSYRGTGELFF. In nucleotides, the CDR3 is TGTGCCAGCAGCTACAGGGGTACCGGGGAGCTGTTTTTT. The chain combines TRBV27 with TRBJ2-2; TRBD1 matches at 7 bases. Germline CDR1 and CDR2: MNHEY and SMNVEV (reference sequence). With 6 bases clipped from V and 5 bases from J, the junction kept 3 bases outside the gene matches. The CDR3 totals 13 residues.

This clone was picked up a small number of times. J is TRBJ1-1 and V is TRBV29-1, with a tentative D call TRBD1 (6 bases). V was clipped by 5 bases and J by 7 bases, with 14 bases between them. Germline CDR1 and CDR2: SQVTM and ANQGSEA. The CDR3 length is 12 residues. The CDR3 here is CSVSAGAGEAFF. CDR3 bases: TGCAGCGTTTCGGCAGGGGCGGGTGAAGCTTTCTTT.

J is TRBJ1-3 and V is TRBV20-1; no clear D. This CDR3 spans 15 amino acids. Germline lookup yields CDR1 DFQATT and CDR2 SNEGSKA (reference sequence). V lost 3 bases, J lost 4 bases, and 16 bases lay in between. The DNA for the CDR3 is TGCAGTGCTAGTAACGCGCCCGAGGGAGGAAACACCATATATTTT. Protein sequence: CSASNAPEGGNTIYF.